Below are 23 T cell receptor beta chains sequenced from a single sample in a study of CD8+ T cells in alopecia areata. Treatment reported: oral pan-JAK inhibitor, 5-10 mg twice daily. Isolated RNA was reverse transcribed into cDNA used as the sequencing template. TCRdb's table, derived via immunoSEQ multiplex PCR, lists solely in-frame clones and lacks some. The sample lists about 74,000 clones, 29% occurring once. The source was CD8+ T cells sorted from blood, collected at week 4, from a patient treated with tofacitinib. The source of these receptors is a human donor with alopecia areata.

CDR3 in DNA: TGCAGCGTTGATGTCAGAGGGAACTATGGCTACACCTTC. It encodes CSVDVRGNYGYTF. This rearrangement joins TRBV29-1 to TRBJ1-2; the D is unclear. Per germline, CDR1 SQVTM and CDR2 ANQGSEA. The CDR3 sequence is 13 residues long. V was pared by 3 bases and J by 2 bases, with 10 bases between. Drawing the rest from reference TRBV29-1 and TRBJ1-2, the complete variable domain is SAVISQKPSRDICQRGTSLTIQCQVDSQVTMMFWYRQQPGQSLTLIATANQGSEATYESGFVIDKFPISRPNLTFSTLTVSNMSPEDSSIYLCSVDVRGNYGYTFGSGTRLTVV.

This clone was picked up a small number of times. The chain combines TRBV7-2 with TRBJ2-5; 7 nucleotides agree with TRBD2. From germline, CDR1 is SGHTA and CDR2 FQGNSA. This CDR3 region has 15 residues. Trimming at V came to 5 bases and at J to 5 bases, leaving 11 bases not matched to a gene. The CDR3 loop reads CASSPGLPYSETQYF. The CDR3 DNA is TGTGCCAGCAGCCCGGGACTACCGTATTCGGAGACCCAGTACTTC.

The chain links TRBV6-4 to TRBJ2-3, with 10 nucleotides matching TRBD2. The CDR3 spans 17 residues. The V and J ends lost 0 bases and 5 bases, in that order; junction bases with no gene match: 8. CDR1 is MRHNA, CDR2 SNTAGT, per germline. CDR3 region: CASSDSPSGSGRDTQYF. DNA for the CDR3: TGTGCCAGCAGTGACTCCCCTAGCGGGAGTGGGAGAGATACGCAGTATTTT.

This clone was seen more than once but under ten times. The chain combines TRBV29-1 with TRBJ1-5; D is perhaps TRBD1 (5 bases). This CDR3 has 13 residues. With 4 bases removed from V and 5 bases from J, the gap between germline ends came to 12 bases. The V gene's germline CDR1 is SQVTM and CDR2 ANQGSEA. This CDR3 reads CSVASGGDQPQHF. CDR3 DNA: TGCAGCGTTGCTTCCGGGGGTGATCAGCCCCAGCATTTT.

The CDR3 coding sequence is TGCGCCAGCAGTTCGACAGGGTTGTGGTTCTTC. It translates to CASSSTGLWFF. The chain recombines TRBV5-1 with TRBJ2-1, with TRBD1 matching over 7 bases. This CDR3 has 11 amino acids. The ends lost 5 bases at V and 15 bases at J; junction bases unmatched: 8. CDR1 is SGHRS and CDR2 is YFSETQ in the germline V gene.

The rearrangement uses TRBV7-9 and TRBJ2-2, with 10 positions matching TRBD1. Germline assignment: CDR1 SEHNR and CDR2 FQNEAQ (reference sequence). With V trimmed by 3 bases and J by 4 bases, 5 bases remained unmatched. This CDR3 has 16 amino acids. The CDR3, as DNA: TGTGCCAGCAGCTTCTCGGGACAGGGGTTCACCGGGGAGCTGTTTTTT. Translation gives CASSFSGQGFTGELFF.

The chain combines TRBV4-3 with TRBJ2-5; 9 bases fit TRBD2. The CDR3 spans 18 residues. Germline assignment: CDR1 LGHNA and CDR2 YSLEER. V shed 4 bases, J shed 2 bases, and the junction held 14 bases outside the gene matches. As DNA, the CDR3 is TGCGCCAGCAGCCGCTCAAGGGGGGCTAGCGGGACGCAAGAGACCCAGTACTTC. Translated, it gives CASSRSRGASGTQETQYF.

The CDR3 here is CASSQGQGRTEAFF. The CDR3 bases are TGCGCCAGCAGCCAAGGACAGGGGAGGACTGAAGCTTTCTTT. The V gene is TRBV4-3, the J gene TRBJ1-1; 8 bases fit TRBD1. J was trimmed by 5 bases and V by 1 base; bases with no gene match: 3. This CDR3 contains 14 residues. CDR1 LGHNA and CDR2 YSLEER come from the germline V gene.

The V and J genes are TRBV30 and TRBJ2-7; 7 bases agree with TRBD2. The CDR3 has 13 residues. CDR1 is GTSNPN and CDR2 is SVGIG in the germline V gene (reference sequence). V lost 4 bases to trimming and J lost 5 bases; unmatched junction nucleotides: 8. As DNA, the CDR3 is TGTGCCTGGATCCCAGCGGGATTCGACGAGCAGTACTTC. Its protein is CAWIPAGFDEQYF.

This clone was seen only a few times. The chain carries TRBV29-1 and TRBJ2-6, with a weak D call TRBD1 (6 bases). In germline, CDR1 is SQVTM, CDR2 ANQGSEA. Trimming left V 2 bases short and J 1 base short, with 6 bases between. This CDR3 is built from 14 residues. CDR3 nucleotides: TGCAGCGTTGAAACAGGGTCTGGGGCCAACGTCCTGACTTTC. Translation: CSVETGSGANVLTF.

V is TRBV29-1 and J is TRBJ2-4; D may be TRBD1 (5 bases). V was trimmed by 4 bases and J by 6 bases, leaving 10 bases between them. The germline CDR1 and CDR2 sequences are SQVTM and ANQGSEA. This CDR3 spans 12 amino acids. The CDR3 reads CSVAERGNIQYF. In DNA, the CDR3 is TGCAGCGTTGCTGAAAGGGGAAACATTCAGTACTTC.

In DNA form, the CDR3 reads TGTGCCACCAGCAGAGGTCCCGGGACAGGGGGTGACGAGCAGTACTTC. Protein product: CATSRGPGTGGDEQYF. This rearrangement joins TRBV15 to TRBJ2-7, with TRBD1 identical over 11 bases. CDR1 LNHNV and CDR2 YYDKDF come from the germline V gene (reference sequence). Germline trimming cut 1 base from V and 5 bases from J; bases unmatched to any gene: 7. The CDR3 runs 16 residues.

This clone was found a few times. The gene calls are TRBV29-1 and TRBJ2-7, with 10 nucleotides matching TRBD2. V trimming: 4 bases; J trimming: 4 bases; junction bases outside the gene matches: 10. The length of the CDR3 is 15 residues. Germline V gene sequence: CDR1 SQVTM, CDR2 ANQGSEA. The CDR3 region has the DNA TGCAGCGTTGCTTCTAGCGGGAGCGGAACTTACGAGCAGTACTTC. Protein product: CSVASSGSGTYEQYF.

V and J are TRBV19 and TRBJ2-3; 7 nucleotides align to TRBD2. Germline trimming cut 2 bases from V and 1 base from J; bases unmatched to any gene: 3. Per the germline V gene, CDR1 is LNHDA and CDR2 is SQIVND (reference sequence). The CDR3 runs 15 residues. The CDR3, as DNA: TGTGCCAGTAGTATATATAGCGGGCGCACAGATACGCAGTATTTT. Translation gives CASSIYSGRTDTQYF.

The chain combines TRBV5-1 with TRBJ2-5, with a weak D call TRBD2 (6 bases). Germline V gene data show CDR1 as SGHRS and CDR2 as YFSETQ. Trimming stripped 3 bases from V and 5 bases from J, with 14 bases between. The length of the CDR3 is 14 residues. CDR3 DNA sequence: TGCGCCAGCAGCTCAGGAGGAGGGTATGAGACCCAGTACTTC. Encoded protein: CASSSGGGYETQYF.

This chain uses TRBV27 with TRBJ2-7; no reliable D call. The V end was cut by 7 bases, the J end by 5 bases, with 12 bases between. Germline-derived CDR1 and CDR2 are MNHEY and SMNVEV (reference sequence). CDR3 length: 12 residues. The CDR3: CASKTPWDEQYF. The CDR3 DNA follows: TGTGCCAGCAAAACCCCCTGGGACGAGCAGTACTTC.

This clone occurred a few times. This chain connects TRBV4-2 to TRBJ2-7; 11 positions match TRBD2. The CDR3 has 17 residues. Germline V gene sequence: CDR1 LGHNA, CDR2 YNFKEQ. Trimming took 2 bases from V and 0 from J; bases not matched to a gene: 6. CDR3 region: CASSQPNLAGGSYEQYF. DNA for the CDR3: TGTGCCAGCAGCCAACCCAACCTAGCGGGAGGCTCCTACGAGCAGTACTTC.

The CDR3: CASSQDEGLNTEAFF. CDR3 bases: TGCGCCAGCAGCCAAGATGAGGGGCTGAACACTGAAGCTTTCTTT. The V call is TRBV4-3, the J call TRBJ1-1; weak D call: TRBD1 (5 bases). Trimming stripped 0 bases from V and 0 bases from J, with 8 bases between. The CDR3 length is 15 residues. Germline CDR1 reads LGHNA; CDR2 reads YSLEER.

CDR3 sequence: CASSSTGGAIDEQFF. DNA of the CDR3: TGTGCCAGCAGCTCCACAGGGGGCGCGATCGATGAGCAGTTCTTC. The chain employs TRBV7-9 and TRBJ2-1, with TRBD1 identical over 9 bases. Germline V gene sequence: CDR1 SEHNR, CDR2 FQNEAQ (reference sequence). The V gene end was trimmed by 4 bases and the J gene end by 8 bases; junction bases not matched to a gene: 9. The CDR3 is 15 residues long.

This clone has just a few counts. The genes are TRBV29-1 and TRBJ2-7, with a tentative D call TRBD1 (5 bases). The V end was cut by 3 bases, the J end by 1 base, with 10 bases between. The germline V gene encodes CDR1 SQVTM and CDR2 ANQGSEA. The CDR3 runs 13 residues. The CDR3 loop is CSVESDSSYEQYF. For the CDR3, the DNA is TGCAGCGTTGAGTCCGACAGTTCCTACGAGCAGTACTTC.

V gene TRBV18 combines with J gene TRBJ2-5; D remains unclear. Trimming pared 3 bases from V and 4 bases from J, leaving 12 bases between. The CDR3 loop spans 14 amino acids. Germline V lookup: CDR1 KGHSH, CDR2 LQKENI. Here the CDR3 DNA reads TGTGCCAGCTCACCGGGCCCCGGCGCAGAGACCCAGTACTTC. Protein product: CASSPGPGAETQYF.

This clone has a handful of counts. The chain employs TRBV29-1 and TRBJ1-2; the D gene is possibly TRBD1 (6 bases). Germline V lookup: CDR1 SQVTM, CDR2 ANQGSEA. V shed 4 bases and J shed 0 bases, with 15 bases lying between them. The CDR3 loop spans 15 amino acids. The CDR3 spells CSVAQKGVPNYGYTF. CDR3 sequence (DNA): TGCAGCGTTGCCCAGAAGGGGGTGCCTAACTATGGCTACACCTTC.

The chain couples TRBV13 to TRBJ2-1; TRBD1 matches 9 bases. This CDR3 spans 13 amino acids. V was clipped by 2 bases and J by 13 bases; unmatched bases: 6. Germline V gene sequence: CDR1 PRHDT, CDR2 FYEKMQ (reference sequence). CDR3 sequence: CASSLRTGVAQFF. In DNA form, the CDR3 reads TGTGCCAGCAGCTTAAGGACAGGGGTAGCCCAGTTCTTC.